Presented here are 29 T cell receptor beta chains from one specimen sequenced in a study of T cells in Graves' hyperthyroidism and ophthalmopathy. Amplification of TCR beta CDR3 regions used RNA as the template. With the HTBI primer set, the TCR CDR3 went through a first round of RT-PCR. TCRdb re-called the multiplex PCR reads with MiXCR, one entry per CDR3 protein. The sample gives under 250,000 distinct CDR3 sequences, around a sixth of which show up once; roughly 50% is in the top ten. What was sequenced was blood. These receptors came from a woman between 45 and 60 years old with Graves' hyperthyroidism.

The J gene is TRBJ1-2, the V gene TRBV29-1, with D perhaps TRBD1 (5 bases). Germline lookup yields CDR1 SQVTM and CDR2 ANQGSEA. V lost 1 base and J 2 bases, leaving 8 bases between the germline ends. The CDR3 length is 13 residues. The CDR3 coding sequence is TGCAGCGTTGAAGGCCCAGGGAACTATGGCTACACCTTC. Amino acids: CSVEGPGNYGYTF.

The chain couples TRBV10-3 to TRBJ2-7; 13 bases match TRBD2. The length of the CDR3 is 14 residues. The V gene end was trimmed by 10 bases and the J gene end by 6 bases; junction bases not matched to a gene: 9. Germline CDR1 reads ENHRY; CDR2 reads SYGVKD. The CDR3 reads CASKGLAGYGEQYF. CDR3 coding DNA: TGTGCCAGCAAGGGACTAGCGGGATATGGCGAGCAGTACTTC.

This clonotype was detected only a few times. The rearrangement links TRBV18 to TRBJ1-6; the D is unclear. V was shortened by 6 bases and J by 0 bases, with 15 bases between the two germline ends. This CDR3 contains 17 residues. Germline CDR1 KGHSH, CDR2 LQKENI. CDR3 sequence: CASSNRPDSSYNSPLHF. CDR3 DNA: TGTGCCAGCTCTAACAGACCCGATAGCTCCTATAATTCACCCCTCCACTTT. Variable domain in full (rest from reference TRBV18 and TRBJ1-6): NAGVMQNPRHLVRRRGQEARLRCSPMKGHSHVYWYRQLPEEGLKFMVYLQKENIIDESGMPKERFSAEFPKEGPSILRIQQVVRGDSAAYFCASSNRPDSSYNSPLHFGNGTRLTVT.

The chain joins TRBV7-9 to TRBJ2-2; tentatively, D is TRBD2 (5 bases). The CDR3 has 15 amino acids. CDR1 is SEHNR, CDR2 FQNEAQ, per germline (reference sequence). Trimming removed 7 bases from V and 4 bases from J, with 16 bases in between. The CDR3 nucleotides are TGTGCCAGCATCCCCGAACGGGGTGCCACCGGGGAGCTGTTTTTT. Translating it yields CASIPERGATGELFF.

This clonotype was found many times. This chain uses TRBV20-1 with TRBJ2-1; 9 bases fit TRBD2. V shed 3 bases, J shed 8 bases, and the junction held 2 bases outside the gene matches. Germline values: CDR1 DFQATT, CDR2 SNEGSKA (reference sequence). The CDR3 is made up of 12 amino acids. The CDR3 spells CSASSGSDEQFF. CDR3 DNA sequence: TGCAGTGCTAGTAGCGGGAGCGATGAGCAGTTCTTC.

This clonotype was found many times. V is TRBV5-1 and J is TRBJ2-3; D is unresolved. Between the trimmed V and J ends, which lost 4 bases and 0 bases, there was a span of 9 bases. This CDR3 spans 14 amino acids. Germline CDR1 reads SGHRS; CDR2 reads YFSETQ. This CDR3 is CASSGNPSTDTQYF. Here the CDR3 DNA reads TGCGCCAGCAGCGGCAACCCTAGCACAGATACGCAGTATTTT.

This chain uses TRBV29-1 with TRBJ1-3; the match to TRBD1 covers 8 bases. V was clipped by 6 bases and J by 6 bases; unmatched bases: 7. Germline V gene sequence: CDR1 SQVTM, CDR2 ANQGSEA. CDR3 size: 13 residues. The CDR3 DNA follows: TGCAGCGTGTCGACAGGGGTCCCAAACACCATATATTTT. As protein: CSVSTGVPNTIYF.

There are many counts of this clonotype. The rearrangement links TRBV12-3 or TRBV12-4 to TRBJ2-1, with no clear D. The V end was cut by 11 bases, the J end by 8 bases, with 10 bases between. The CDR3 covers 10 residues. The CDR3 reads CACGGDEQFF. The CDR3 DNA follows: TGTGCCTGCGGCGGCGATGAGCAGTTCTTC.

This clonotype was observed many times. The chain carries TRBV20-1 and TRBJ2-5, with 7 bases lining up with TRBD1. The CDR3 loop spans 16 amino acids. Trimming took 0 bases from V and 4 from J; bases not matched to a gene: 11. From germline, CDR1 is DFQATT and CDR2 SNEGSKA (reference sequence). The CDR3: CSARDERTGSRETQYF. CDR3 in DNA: TGCAGTGCTAGAGATGAGAGGACAGGATCCCGAGAGACCCAGTACTTC.

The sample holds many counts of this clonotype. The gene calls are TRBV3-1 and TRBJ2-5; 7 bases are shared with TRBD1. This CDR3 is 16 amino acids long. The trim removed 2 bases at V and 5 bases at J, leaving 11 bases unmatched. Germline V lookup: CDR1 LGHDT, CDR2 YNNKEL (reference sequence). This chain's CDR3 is CASSQLTGNKGETQYF. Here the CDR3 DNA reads TGTGCCAGCAGCCAACTGACAGGGAACAAAGGGGAGACCCAGTACTTC.

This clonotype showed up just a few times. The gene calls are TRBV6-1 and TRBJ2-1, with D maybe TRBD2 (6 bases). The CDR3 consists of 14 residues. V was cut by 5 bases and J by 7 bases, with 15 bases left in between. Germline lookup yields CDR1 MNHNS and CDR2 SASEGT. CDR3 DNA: TGTGCCAGCAGTTTGAACGGGAGATCGAATGAGCAGTTCTTC. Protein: CASSLNGRSNEQFF.

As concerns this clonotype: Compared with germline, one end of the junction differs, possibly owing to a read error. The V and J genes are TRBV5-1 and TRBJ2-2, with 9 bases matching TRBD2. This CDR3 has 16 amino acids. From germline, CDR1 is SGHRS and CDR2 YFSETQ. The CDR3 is CASSLVSSGNAGELFF. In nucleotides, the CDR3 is TGCGCCAGCAGCTTGGTGTCTAGCGGGAACGCCGGGGAGCTGTTTTTT. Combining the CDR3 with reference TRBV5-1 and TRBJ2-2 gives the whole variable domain KAGVTQTPRYLIKTRGQQVTLSCSPISGHRSVSWYQQTPGQGLQFLFEYFSETQRNKGNFPGRFSGRQFSNSRSEMNVSTLELGDSALYLCASSLVSSGNAGELFFGEGSRLTVL.

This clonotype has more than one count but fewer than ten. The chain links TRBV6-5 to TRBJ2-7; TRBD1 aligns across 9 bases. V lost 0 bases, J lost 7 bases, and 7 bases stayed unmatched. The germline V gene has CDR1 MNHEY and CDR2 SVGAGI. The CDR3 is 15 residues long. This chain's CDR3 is CASSYSLTGGEEQYF. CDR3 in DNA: TGTGCCAGCAGTTACTCCCTCACAGGGGGCGAGGAGCAGTACTTC.

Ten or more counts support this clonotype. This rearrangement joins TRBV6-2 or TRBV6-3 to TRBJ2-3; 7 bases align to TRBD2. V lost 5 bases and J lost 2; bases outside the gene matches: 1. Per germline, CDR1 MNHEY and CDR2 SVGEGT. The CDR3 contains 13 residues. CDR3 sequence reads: CASSQRDTDTQYF. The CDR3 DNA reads TGTGCCAGCAGTCAGCGGGACACAGATACGCAGTATTTT.

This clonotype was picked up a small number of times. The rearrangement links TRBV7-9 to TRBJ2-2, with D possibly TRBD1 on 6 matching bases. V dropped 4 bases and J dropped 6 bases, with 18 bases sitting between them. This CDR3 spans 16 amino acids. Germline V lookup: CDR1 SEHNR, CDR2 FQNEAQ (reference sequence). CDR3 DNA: TGTGCCAGCAGCTCAATACAGGGATTCATGGCCGGGGAGCTGTTTTTT. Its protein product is CASSSIQGFMAGELFF.

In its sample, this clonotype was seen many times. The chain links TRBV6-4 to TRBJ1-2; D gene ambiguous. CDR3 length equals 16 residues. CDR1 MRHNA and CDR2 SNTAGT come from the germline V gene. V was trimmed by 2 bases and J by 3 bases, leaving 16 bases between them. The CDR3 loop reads CASSDKQARWDYGYTF. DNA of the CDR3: TGTGCCAGCAGTGACAAGCAGGCCCGGTGGGACTATGGCTACACCTTC.

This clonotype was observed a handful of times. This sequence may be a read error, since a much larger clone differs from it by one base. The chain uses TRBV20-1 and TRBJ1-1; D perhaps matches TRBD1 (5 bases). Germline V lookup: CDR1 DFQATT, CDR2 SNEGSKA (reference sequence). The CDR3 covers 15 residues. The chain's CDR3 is CSALRGLLGNAEAFF. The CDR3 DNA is TGCAGTGCGCTACGGGGACTCCTGGGGAACGCTGAAGCTTTCTTT.

The CDR3 here is CAISAPPTSGGGNEQFF. In DNA form, the CDR3 reads TGTGCCATCAGCGCTCCCCCAACTAGCGGCGGGGGGAATGAGCAGTTCTTC. The chain combines TRBV10-3 with TRBJ2-1; 8 nucleotides match TRBD2. The length of the CDR3 is 17 residues. Per germline, CDR1 ENHRY and CDR2 SYGVKD. The junction had 17 bases not matched to a gene; V was cut back by 6 bases and J by 7 bases.

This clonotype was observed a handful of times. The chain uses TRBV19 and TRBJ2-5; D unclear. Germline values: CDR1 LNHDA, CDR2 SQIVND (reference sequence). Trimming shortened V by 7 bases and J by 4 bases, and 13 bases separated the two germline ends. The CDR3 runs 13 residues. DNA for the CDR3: TGTGCCAGTACTCCAACTGGGTTAGAGACCCAGTACTTC. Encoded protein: CASTPTGLETQYF.

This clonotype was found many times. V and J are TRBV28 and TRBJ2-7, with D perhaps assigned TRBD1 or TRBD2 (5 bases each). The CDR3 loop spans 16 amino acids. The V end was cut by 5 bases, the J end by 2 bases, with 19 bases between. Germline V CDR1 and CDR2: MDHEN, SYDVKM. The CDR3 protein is CASSRYFRDPTYEQYF. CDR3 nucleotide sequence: TGTGCCAGCAGTCGTTACTTCCGGGACCCCACCTACGAGCAGTACTTC.

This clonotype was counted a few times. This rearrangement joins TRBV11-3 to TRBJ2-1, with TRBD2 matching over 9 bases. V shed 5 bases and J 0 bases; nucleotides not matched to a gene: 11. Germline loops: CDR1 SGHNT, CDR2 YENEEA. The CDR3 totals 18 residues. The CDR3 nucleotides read TGTGCCAGCAGCCCCTGGGCTAGCGGGACAACCTCCTACAATGAGCAGTTCTTC. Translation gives CASSPWASGTTSYNEQFF.

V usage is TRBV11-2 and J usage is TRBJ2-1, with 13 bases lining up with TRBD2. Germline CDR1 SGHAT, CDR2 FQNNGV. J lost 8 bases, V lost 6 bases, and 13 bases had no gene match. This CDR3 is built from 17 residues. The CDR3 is CASRSFTRTSGSYEQFF. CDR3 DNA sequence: TGTGCCAGCAGGAGCTTCACGCGGACTAGCGGGAGCTATGAGCAGTTCTTC.

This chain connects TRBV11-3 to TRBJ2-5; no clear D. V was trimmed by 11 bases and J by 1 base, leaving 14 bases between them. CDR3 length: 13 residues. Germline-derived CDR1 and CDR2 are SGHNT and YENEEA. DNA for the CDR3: TGTGCCTGCGCCGGGTGGGGCCAAGAGACCCAGTACTTC. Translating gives CACAGWGQETQYF.

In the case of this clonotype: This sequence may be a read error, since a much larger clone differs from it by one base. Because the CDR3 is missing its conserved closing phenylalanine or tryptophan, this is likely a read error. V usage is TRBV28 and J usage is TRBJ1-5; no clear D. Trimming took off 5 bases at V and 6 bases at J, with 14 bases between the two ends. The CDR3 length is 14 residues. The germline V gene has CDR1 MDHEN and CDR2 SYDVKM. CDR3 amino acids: CASSLMLVGQPQHL. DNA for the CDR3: TGTGCCAGCAGTCTTATGTTAGTTGGTCAGCCCCAGCATCTT.

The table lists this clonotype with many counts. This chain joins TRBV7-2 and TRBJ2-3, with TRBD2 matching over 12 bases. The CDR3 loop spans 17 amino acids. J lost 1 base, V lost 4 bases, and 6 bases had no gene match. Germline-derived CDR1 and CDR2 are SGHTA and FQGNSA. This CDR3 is CASSWTSGTRGTDTQYF. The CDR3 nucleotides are TGTGCCAGCAGCTGGACTAGCGGGACCCGGGGCACAGATACGCAGTATTTT.

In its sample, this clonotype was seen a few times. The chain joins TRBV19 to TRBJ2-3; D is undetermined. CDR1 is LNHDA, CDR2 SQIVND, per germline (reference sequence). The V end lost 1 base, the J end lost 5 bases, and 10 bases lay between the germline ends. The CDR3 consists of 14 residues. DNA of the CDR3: TGTGCCAGTAGTATAGCGAGAGGTTTAGATACGCAGTATTTT. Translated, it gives CASSIARGLDTQYF.

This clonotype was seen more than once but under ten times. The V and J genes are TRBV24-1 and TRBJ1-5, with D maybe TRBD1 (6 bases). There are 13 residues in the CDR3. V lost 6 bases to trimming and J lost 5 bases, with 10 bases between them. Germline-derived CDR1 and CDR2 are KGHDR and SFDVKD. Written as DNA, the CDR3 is TGTGCCACCAGTCGCAGGGGAGATCAGCCCCAGCATTTT. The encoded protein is CATSRRGDQPQHF.

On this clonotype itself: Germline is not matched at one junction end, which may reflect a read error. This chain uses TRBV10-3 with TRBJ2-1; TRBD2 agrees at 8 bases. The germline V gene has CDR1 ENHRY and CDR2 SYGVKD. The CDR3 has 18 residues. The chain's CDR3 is CATVGLALRQASYDEQFF. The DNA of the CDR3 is TGTGCCACGGTAGGACTAGCTCTTCGCCAAGCCTCCTACGATGAGCAGTTCTTC.

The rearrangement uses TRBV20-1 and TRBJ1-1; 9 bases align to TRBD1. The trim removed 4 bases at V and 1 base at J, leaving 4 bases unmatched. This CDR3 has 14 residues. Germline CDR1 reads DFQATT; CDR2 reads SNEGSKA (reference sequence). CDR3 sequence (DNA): TGCAGTGCTAAACAGGGGGCTGGGAACACTGAAGCTTTCTTT. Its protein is CSAKQGAGNTEAFF.